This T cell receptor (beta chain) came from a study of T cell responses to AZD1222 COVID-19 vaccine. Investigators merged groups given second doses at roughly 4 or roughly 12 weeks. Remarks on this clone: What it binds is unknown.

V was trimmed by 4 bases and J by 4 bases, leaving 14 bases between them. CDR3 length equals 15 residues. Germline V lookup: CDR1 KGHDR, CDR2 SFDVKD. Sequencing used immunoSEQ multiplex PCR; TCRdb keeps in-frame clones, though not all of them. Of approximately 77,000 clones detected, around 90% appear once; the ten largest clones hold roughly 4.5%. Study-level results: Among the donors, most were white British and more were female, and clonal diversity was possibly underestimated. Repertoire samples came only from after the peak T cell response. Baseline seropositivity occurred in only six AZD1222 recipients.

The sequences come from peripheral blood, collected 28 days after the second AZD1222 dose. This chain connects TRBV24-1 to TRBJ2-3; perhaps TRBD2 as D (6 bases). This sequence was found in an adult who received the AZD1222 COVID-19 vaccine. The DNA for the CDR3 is TGTGCCACCAGTGAAAACGGGAGAGCGGCAGATACGCAGTATTTT. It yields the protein CATSENGRAADTQYF.